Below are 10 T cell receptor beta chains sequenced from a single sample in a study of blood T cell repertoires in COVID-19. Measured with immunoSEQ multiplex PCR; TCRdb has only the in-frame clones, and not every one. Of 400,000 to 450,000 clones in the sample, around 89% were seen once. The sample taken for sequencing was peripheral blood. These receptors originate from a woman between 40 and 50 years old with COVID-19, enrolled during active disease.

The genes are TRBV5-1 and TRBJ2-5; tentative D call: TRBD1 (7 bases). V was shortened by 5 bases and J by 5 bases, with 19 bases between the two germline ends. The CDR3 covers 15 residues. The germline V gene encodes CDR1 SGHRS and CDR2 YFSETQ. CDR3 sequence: CASRRGTAGGETQYF. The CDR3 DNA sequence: TGCGCCAGCAGGAGAGGGACAGCTGGGGGGGAGACCCAGTACTTC.

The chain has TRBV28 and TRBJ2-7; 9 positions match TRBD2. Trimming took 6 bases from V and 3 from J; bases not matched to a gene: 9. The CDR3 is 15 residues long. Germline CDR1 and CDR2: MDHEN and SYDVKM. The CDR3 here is CASSSPGLASYEQYF. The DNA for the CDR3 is TGTGCCAGCAGCAGTCCGGGACTAGCTAGCTACGAGCAGTACTTC.

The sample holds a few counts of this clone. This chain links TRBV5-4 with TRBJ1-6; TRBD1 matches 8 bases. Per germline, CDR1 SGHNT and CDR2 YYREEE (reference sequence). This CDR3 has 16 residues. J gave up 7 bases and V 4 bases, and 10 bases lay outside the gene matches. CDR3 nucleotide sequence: TGTGCCAGCAGCACTCCGGGACAGGCACGAAATTCACCCCTCCACTTT. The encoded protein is CASSTPGQARNSPLHF.

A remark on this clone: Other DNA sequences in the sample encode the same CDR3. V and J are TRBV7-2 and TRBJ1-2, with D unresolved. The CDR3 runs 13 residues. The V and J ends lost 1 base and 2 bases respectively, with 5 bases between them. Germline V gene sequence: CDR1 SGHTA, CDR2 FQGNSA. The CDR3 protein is CASSLGGNYGYTF. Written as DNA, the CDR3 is TGTGCCAGCAGCTTAGGCGGAAACTATGGCTACACCTTC.

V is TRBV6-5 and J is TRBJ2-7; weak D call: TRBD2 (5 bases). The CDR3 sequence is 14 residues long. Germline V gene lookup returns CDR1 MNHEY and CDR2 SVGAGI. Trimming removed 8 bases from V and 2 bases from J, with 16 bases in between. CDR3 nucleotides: TGTGCCAGCGGGGTTGCGGGCTCGACCTACGAGCAGTACTTC. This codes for CASGVAGSTYEQYF.

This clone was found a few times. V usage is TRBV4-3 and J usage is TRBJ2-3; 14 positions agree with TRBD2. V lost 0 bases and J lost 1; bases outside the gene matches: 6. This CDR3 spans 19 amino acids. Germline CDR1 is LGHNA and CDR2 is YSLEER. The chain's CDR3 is CASSQDLGLAGVGTDTQYF. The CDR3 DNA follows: TGCGCCAGCAGCCAAGATTTGGGACTAGCGGGGGTGGGCACAGATACGCAGTATTTT.

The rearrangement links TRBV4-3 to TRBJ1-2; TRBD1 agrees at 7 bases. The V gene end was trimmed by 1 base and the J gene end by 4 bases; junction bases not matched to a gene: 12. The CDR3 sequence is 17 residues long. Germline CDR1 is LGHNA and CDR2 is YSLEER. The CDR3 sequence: CASSQVSTGLSPYGYTF. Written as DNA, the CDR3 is TGCGCCAGCAGCCAAGTGTCGACAGGGCTTAGCCCCTATGGCTACACCTTC.

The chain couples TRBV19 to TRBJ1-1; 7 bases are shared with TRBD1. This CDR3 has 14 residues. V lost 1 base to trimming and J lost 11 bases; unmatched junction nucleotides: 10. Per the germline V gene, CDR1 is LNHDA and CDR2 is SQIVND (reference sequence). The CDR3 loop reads CASSIALGGGAAFF. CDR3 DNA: TGTGCCAGTAGTATAGCTTTAGGGGGCGGCGCGGCTTTCTTT.

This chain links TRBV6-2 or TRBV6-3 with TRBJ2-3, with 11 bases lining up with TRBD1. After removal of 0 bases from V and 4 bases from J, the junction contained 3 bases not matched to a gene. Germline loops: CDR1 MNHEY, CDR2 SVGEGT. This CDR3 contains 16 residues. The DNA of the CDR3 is TGTGCCAGCAGTTACTCACCGGGACAGGGGGCAGATACGCAGTATTTT. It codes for CASSYSPGQGADTQYF.

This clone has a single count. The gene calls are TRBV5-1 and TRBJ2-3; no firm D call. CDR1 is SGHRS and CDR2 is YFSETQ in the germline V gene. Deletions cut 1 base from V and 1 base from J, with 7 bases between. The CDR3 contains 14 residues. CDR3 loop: CASSLLSGTDTQYF. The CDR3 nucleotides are TGCGCCAGCAGCTTGTTGTCGGGCACAGATACGCAGTATTTT.